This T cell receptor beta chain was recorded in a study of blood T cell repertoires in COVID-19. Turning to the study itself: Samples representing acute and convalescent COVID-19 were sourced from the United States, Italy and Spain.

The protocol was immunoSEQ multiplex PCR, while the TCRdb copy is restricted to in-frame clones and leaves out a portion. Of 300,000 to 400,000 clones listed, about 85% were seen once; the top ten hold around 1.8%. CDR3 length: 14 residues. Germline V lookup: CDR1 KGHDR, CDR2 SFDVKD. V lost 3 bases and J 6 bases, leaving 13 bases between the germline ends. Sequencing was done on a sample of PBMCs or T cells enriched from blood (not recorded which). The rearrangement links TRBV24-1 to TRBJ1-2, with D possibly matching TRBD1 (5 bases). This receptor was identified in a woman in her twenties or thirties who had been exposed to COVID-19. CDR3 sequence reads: CATSDTGKGNGYTF. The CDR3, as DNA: TGTGCCACCAGTGATACAGGAAAGGGGAATGGCTACACCTTC.